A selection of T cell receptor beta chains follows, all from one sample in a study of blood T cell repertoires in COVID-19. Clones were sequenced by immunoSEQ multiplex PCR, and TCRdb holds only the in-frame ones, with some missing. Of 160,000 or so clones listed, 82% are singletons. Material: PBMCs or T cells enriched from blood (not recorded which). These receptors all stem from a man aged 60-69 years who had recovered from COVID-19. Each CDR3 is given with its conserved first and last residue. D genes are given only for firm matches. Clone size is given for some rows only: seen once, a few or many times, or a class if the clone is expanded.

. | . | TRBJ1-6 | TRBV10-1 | CATCCNSYNSPLHF | TGCGCCACCTGTTGTAACTCCTATAATTCACCCCTCCACTTT
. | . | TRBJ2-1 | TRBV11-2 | CASSLAAGAANEQFF | TGTGCCAGCAGCTTAGCGGCAGGGGCGGCCAATGAGCAGTTCTTC
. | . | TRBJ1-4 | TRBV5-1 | CASSFDGSEEKLFF | TGCGCCAGCAGCTTCGACGGGTCCGAAGAAAAACTGTTTTTT
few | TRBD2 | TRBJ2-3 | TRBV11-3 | CASSPRTSGSSTDTQYF | TGTGCCAGCAGCCCCCGGACTAGCGGGAGCTCGACAGATACGCAGTATTTT
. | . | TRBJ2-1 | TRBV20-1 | CSASVQTSILYNEQFF | TGCAGTGCTAGTGTGCAAACTAGCATTCTATACAATGAGCAGTTCTTC
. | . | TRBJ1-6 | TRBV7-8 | CASSTGQHADSPLHF | TGTGCCAGCAGCACAGGACAGCACGCGGATTCACCCCTCCACTTT
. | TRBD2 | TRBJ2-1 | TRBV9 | CASSVFTPTSGSPNEQFF | TGTGCCAGCAGCGTATTTACACCCACTAGCGGGAGTCCCAATGAGCAGTTCTTC
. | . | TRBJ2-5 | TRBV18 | CASSPREETQYF | TGTGCCAGCTCACCACGAGAAGAGACCCAGTACTTC
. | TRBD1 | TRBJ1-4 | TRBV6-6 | CASSTSGGADEKLFF | TGTGCCAGCAGTACCTCAGGGGGCGCTGATGAAAAACTGTTTTTT
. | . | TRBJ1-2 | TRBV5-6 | CASSFWGVNYGYTF | TGTGCCAGCAGCTTTTGGGGCGTTAACTATGGCTACACCTTC
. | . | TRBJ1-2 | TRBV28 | CASSLRRLGGYGYTF | TGTGCCAGCAGTTTACGACGGTTGGGGGGGTATGGCTACACCTTC
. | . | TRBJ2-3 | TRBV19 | CASSRQSPTDTQYF | TGTGCCAGTAGCCGACAGAGCCCCACAGATACGCAGTATTTT
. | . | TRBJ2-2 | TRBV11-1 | CASSSSHSGELFF | TGTGCCAGCAGCTCCTCACATTCCGGGGAGCTGTTTTTT
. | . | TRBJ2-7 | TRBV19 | CASSPSGYEQYF | TGTGCCAGTAGTCCCTCGGGATACGAGCAGTACTTC
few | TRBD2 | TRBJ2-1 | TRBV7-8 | CASRSGGRVSYNEQFF | TGTGCCAGCAGATCCGGGGGGAGGGTCTCCTACAATGAGCAGTTCTTC
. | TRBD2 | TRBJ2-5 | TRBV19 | CATGEGWQETQYF | TGTGCCACCGGGGAGGGGTGGCAAGAGACCCAGTACTTC
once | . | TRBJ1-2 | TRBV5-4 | CASSLIRPGSLRYGYTF | TGTGCCAGCAGCTTAATTCGACCTGGGAGCTTACGTTATGGCTACACCTTC
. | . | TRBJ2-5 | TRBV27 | CASSDIDQETQYF | TGTGCCAGCAGCGACATCGACCAAGAGACCCAGTACTTC
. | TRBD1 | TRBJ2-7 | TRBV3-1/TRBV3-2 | CASSRWDRPYEQYF | TGTGCCAGCAGCCGGTGGGACAGACCCTACGAGCAGTACTTC
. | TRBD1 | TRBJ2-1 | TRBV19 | CASKTQGRAYNEQFF | TGTGCCAGTAAGACACAGGGGCGCGCCTACAATGAGCAGTTCTTC
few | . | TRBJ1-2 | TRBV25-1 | CASRDNLYGYTF | TGTGCCAGCCGCGATAACCTGTATGGCTACACCTTC
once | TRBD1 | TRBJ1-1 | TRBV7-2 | CASSWGGQGGNEAFF | TGTGCCAGCAGCTGGGGTGGACAGGGTGGGAATGAAGCTTTCTTT
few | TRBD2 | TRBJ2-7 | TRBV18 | CASSPPNSGSYEQYF | TGTGCCAGCTCACCACCGAATAGCGGGTCCTACGAGCAGTACTTC
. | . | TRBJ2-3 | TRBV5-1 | CASSHLRGQGPDTQYF | TGCGCCAGCAGCCACCTCAGGGGCCAGGGCCCAGATACGCAGTATTTT
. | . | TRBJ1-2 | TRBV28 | CAAGEGRNYGYTF | TGTGCCGCCGGGGAGGGGCGGAACTATGGCTACACCTTC
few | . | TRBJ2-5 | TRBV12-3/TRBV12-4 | CASSPDSSQYF | TGTGCCAGCAGTCCAGACAGCTCCCAGTACTTC
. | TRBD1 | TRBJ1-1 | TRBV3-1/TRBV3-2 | CASSQRDRHMNTEAFF | TGTGCCAGCAGCCAACGGGACAGACACATGAACACTGAAGCTTTCTTT
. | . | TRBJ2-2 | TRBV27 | CASSLSGLTGELFF | TGTGCCAGCAGTTTATCGGGGCTCACCGGGGAGCTGTTTTTT
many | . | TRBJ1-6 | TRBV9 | CASSVGGSGNSPLHF | TGTGCCAGCAGCGTAGGGGGGAGCGGGAATTCACCCCTCCACTTT
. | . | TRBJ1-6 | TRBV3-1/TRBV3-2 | CASSQDRGFNSPLHF | TGTGCCAGCAGCCAAGACCGAGGTTTCAATTCACCCCTCCACTTT
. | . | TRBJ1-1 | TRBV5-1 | CASSLLGHSNTEAFF | TGCGCCAGCAGCTTGTTGGGACACTCGAACACTGAAGCTTTCTTT
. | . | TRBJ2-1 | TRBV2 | CASSESEGEQFF | TGTGCCAGCAGTGAAAGCGAAGGTGAGCAGTTCTTC
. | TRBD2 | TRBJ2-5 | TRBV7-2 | CASSPTSGSKTQYF | TGTGCCAGCAGCCCTACTAGCGGGAGTAAGACCCAGTACTTC
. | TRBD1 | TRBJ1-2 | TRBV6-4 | CASSDLGQPRSGNYGYTF | TGTGCCAGCAGTGACTTGGGACAGCCTAGGTCTGGAAACTATGGCTACACCTTC
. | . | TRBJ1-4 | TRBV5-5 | CASSLAGTLTGLSNEKLFF | TGTGCCAGCAGCTTGGCAGGGACTCTCACTGGGCTGTCTAATGAAAAACTGTTTTTT
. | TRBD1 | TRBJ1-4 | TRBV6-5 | CASSPAGQKNEKLFF | TGTGCCAGCAGTCCCGCGGGACAGAAAAATGAAAAACTGTTTTTT
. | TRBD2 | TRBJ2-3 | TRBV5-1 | CASSALGGLAGRDTQYF | TGCGCCAGCAGCGCCCTCGGGGGACTAGCGGGGCGAGATACGCAGTATTTT
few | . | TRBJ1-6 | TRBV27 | CASSPQRGNSPLHF | TGTGCCAGCAGTCCCCAACGGGGGAATTCACCCCTCCACTTT
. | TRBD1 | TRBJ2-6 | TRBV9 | CASSVKDRDSETNVLTF | TGTGCCAGCAGCGTAAAGGACAGGGATTCAGAGACCAACGTCCTGACTTTC
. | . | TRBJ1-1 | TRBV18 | CASSLYWNTEAFF | TGTGCCAGCTCACTGTACTGGAACACTGAAGCTTTCTTT
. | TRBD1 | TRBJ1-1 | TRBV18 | CASSPFSDRGLNTEAFF | TGTGCCAGCTCACCGTTCTCCGACAGGGGGTTGAACACTGAAGCTTTCTTT
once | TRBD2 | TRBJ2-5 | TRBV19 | CASSPPGTRQETQYF | TGTGCCAGTAGCCCGCCAGGGACTAGACAAGAGACCCAGTACTTC
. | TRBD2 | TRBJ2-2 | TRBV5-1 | CASSLVSGANTGELFF | TGCGCCAGCAGCTTGGTTAGCGGGGCGAACACCGGGGAGCTGTTTTTT
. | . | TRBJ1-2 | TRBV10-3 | CAIRDSPSGGYTF | TGTGCCATCAGGGACAGTCCGTCCGGTGGCTACACCTTC
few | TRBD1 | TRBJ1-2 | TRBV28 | CASSLWSGGVYGYTF | TGTGCCAGCAGTTTATGGTCAGGGGGCGTCTATGGCTACACCTTC
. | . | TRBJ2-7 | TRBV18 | CASSPPEVFDEQYF | TGTGCCAGCTCACCACCGGAGGTTTTCGACGAGCAGTACTTC
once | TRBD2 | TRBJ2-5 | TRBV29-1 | CSVHSGRGETQYF | TGCAGCGTACATAGCGGGAGAGGGGAGACCCAGTACTTC
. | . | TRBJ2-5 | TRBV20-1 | CSAPYWETQYF | TGCAGTGCTCCTTACTGGGAGACCCAGTACTTC
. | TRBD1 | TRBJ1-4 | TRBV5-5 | CASSFGTGLYEKLFF | TGTGCCAGCAGCTTCGGGACAGGACTTTATGAAAAACTGTTTTTT
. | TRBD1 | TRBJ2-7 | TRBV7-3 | CASSLTRTGIGEQYF | TGTGCCAGCAGCCTAACTCGGACAGGGATCGGAGAGCAGTACTTC
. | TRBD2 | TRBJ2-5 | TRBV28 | CASSFGRSVETQYF | TGTGCCAGCAGTTTCGGGAGGTCCGTTGAGACCCAGTACTTC
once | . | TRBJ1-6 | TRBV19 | CASSVRPRQNSPLHF | TGTGCCAGTAGTGTCCGACCCCGACAGAATTCACCCCTCCACTTT
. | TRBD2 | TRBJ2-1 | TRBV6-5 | CASAVTSGRNNEQFF | TGTGCCAGCGCCGTCACTAGCGGACGAAACAATGAGCAGTTCTTC
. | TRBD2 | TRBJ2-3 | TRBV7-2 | CASSLGVGGNQDTQYF | TGTGCCAGCAGCTTAGGGGTCGGGGGGAATCAAGATACGCAGTATTTT
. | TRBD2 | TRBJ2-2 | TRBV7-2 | CASSSSSGLNTGELFF | TGTGCCAGCAGCTCATCTAGCGGGTTGAACACCGGGGAGCTGTTTTTT
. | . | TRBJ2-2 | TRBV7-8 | CASSLGTPNTGELFF | TGTGCCAGCAGCCTCGGGACTCCGAACACCGGGGAGCTGTTTTTT